These 19 T cell receptor beta chains came from one sample sequenced in a study of shared clonotypes between healthy human individuals. The data were produced by immunoSEQ multiplex PCR, yet TCRdb's version contains in-frame clones alone and is incomplete. The sample carries over 2 million clones, 85% to 95% recorded once. The specimen sequenced was naive CD4+ T cells sorted from blood. Described subset: CD45RA+ positively selected. These receptors all stem from a man aged 18 to 29 in good health.

This clone appeared a single time. This same CDR3 is encoded by further DNA sequences in the sample. The CDR3 loop is CASSLGPATYEQYF. CDR3 bases: TGTGCCAGCAGCTTAGGGCCCGCTACCTACGAGCAGTACTTC. The chain recombines TRBV7-9 with TRBJ2-7; no clear D. This CDR3 region has 14 residues. The V and J ends lost 1 base and 2 bases respectively, with 9 bases between them. Germline CDR1 is SEHNR and CDR2 is FQNEAQ (reference sequence).

The chain has TRBV13 and TRBJ2-7; 10 nucleotides match TRBD2. J lost 1 base, V lost 6 bases, and 3 bases had no gene match. Germline assignment: CDR1 PRHDT and CDR2 FYEKMQ (reference sequence). The CDR3 has 14 residues. The CDR3 reads CASRRAGGSYEQYF. The CDR3 DNA follows: TGTGCCAGCAGGAGAGCGGGAGGGTCCTACGAGCAGTACTTC. The full variable domain, rest sourced from reference TRBV13 and TRBJ2-7, is AAGVIQSPRHLIKEKRETATLKCYPIPRHDTVYWYQQGPGQDPQFLISFYEKMQSDKGSIPDRFSAQQFSDYHSELNMSSLELGDSALYFCASRRAGGSYEQYFGPGTRLTVT.

The chain has TRBV2 and TRBJ1-2; no reliable D call. The ends were cut back, 0 bases at V and 2 bases at J, with 10 bases in the middle. This CDR3 region has 15 residues. CDR1 is SNHLY and CDR2 is FYNNEI in the germline V gene. CDR3 sequence: CASSEAPQINYGYTF. Here the CDR3 DNA reads TGTGCCAGCAGTGAAGCCCCACAGATCAACTATGGCTACACCTTC.

This sequence joins TRBV6-1 and TRBJ2-7, with a possible D match to TRBD1 (6 bases). V was pared by 0 bases and J by 1 base, with 7 bases between. The CDR3 runs to 14 residues. Germline CDR1 reads MNHNS; CDR2 reads SASEGT. The CDR3 nucleotides are TGTGCCAGCAGTGAAGCGACAGGTTCCTACGAGCAGTACTTC. Protein: CASSEATGSYEQYF.

The chain combines TRBV10-3 with TRBJ2-5; 7 bases match TRBD1. CDR1 and CDR2 from the germline V gene are ENHRY and SYGVKD. The CDR3 runs to 13 residues. With 8 bases clipped from V and 4 bases from J, the junction kept 7 bases outside the gene matches. CDR3 residues: CAIGVAGGETQYF. CDR3 nucleotides: TGTGCCATCGGGGTGGCAGGGGGAGAGACCCAGTACTTC.

This clone has a single count. The rearrangement joins TRBV7-8 to TRBJ2-3; 8 bases match TRBD1. Losses at the gene ends were 7 bases for V and 3 bases for J; bases not matched to a gene: 12. The CDR3 loop spans 16 amino acids. The germline V gene encodes CDR1 SGHVS and CDR2 FQNEAQ. The CDR3 coding sequence is TGTGCCAGCAAGCTTATGGCAGGGGGCGCGACAGATACGCAGTATTTT. This encodes CASKLMAGGATDTQYF.

The genes are TRBV2 and TRBJ1-5, with TRBD1 identical over 7 bases. The CDR3 covers 15 residues. J gave up 3 bases and V 6 bases, and 8 bases lay outside the gene matches. Germline assignment: CDR1 SNHLY and CDR2 FYNNEI. The CDR3 DNA reads as TGTGCCAGCAGGCCAACAGGGGCCCTCAATCAGCCCCAGCATTTT. Its protein is CASRPTGALNQPQHF.

This rearrangement joins TRBV5-1 to TRBJ2-5; D may match TRBD1 or TRBD2 (7 bases each). The CDR3 extends over 16 amino acids. The germline gives CDR1 SGHRS, CDR2 YFSETQ. The V end lost 4 bases, the J end lost 2 bases, and 18 bases lay between the germline ends. CDR3 DNA: TGCGCCAGCAGCCTCACGTTGCAGGGGGGGCAAGAGACCCAGTACTTC. It codes for CASSLTLQGGQETQYF.

The DNA for the CDR3 is TGCGCCAGCAGCGCCGGGTTGTTCTACACCTTC. The encoded protein is CASSAGLFYTF. The V gene is TRBV5-1, the J gene TRBJ1-2; D gene unclear. V gave up 4 bases and J gave up 10 bases, with 11 bases separating them. The CDR3 has 11 amino acids. The V gene's germline CDR1 is SGHRS and CDR2 YFSETQ.

The chain carries TRBV5-1 and TRBJ2-1; D may be TRBD1 (5 bases). The germline CDR1 and CDR2 sequences are SGHRS and YFSETQ. Trimming cost V 0 bases and J 10 bases, with 14 bases left between them. This CDR3 contains 14 residues. This chain's CDR3 is CASSLEGADDEQFF. CDR3 in DNA: TGCGCCAGCAGCTTGGAAGGGGCGGATGACGAGCAGTTCTTC.

The rearrangement joins TRBV5-1 to TRBJ1-1; 8 positions agree with TRBD1. Germline CDR1 and CDR2: SGHRS and YFSETQ. This CDR3 has 15 residues. V shed 4 bases, J shed 1 base, and the junction held 6 bases outside the gene matches. CDR3 loop: CASSPTTGANTEAFF. For the CDR3, the DNA is TGCGCCAGCAGCCCAACGACAGGGGCGAACACTGAAGCTTTCTTT.

V usage is TRBV6-1 and J usage is TRBJ2-2, with D unresolved. V gave up 3 bases and J gave up 3 bases, with 11 bases separating them. The length of the CDR3 is 15 residues. Germline loops: CDR1 MNHNS, CDR2 SASEGT. The CDR3 nucleotides read TGTGCCAGCAGTGACGCTGGGTTGGACACCGGGGAGCTGTTTTTT. Translation gives CASSDAGLDTGELFF.

The gene calls are TRBV7-2 and TRBJ2-5; the match to TRBD1 covers 9 bases. Trimming at V came to 1 base and at J to 9 bases, leaving 12 bases not matched to a gene. The CDR3 sequence is 16 residues long. Germline lookup yields CDR1 SGHTA and CDR2 FQGNSA. The CDR3 DNA sequence: TGTGCCAGCAGCTTAGATTGGAACAGGGGGCTAACGGCCCAGTACTTC. Protein product: CASSLDWNRGLTAQYF.

This clone was seen just once. The V and J genes are TRBV11-2 and TRBJ2-7; TRBD1 matches 11 bases. Germline CDR1 reads SGHAT; CDR2 reads FQNNGV. The CDR3 sequence is 15 residues long. The V gene end was trimmed by 2 bases and the J gene end by 7 bases; junction bases not matched to a gene: 7. CDR3 bases: TGTGCCAGCAGCTTAACCGGGACAGGGGGTTTTGAGCAGTACTTC. Protein product: CASSLTGTGGFEQYF.

Note on this clone: A much larger clone sits a single nucleotide away, making a read error possible. The rearrangement joins TRBV7-2 to TRBJ2-7, with a weak D call TRBD2 (6 bases). The CDR3 contains 14 residues. Germline values: CDR1 SGHTA, CDR2 FQGNSA. The CDR3 protein is CASSIFSGSYGQYF. The DNA of the CDR3 is TGTGCCAGCAGCATATTTAGCGGATCCTACGGGCAGTACTTC.

This chain links TRBV15 with TRBJ2-7; 8 bases fit TRBD2. Trimming cost V 5 bases and J 4 bases; bases outside gene matches: 7. Germline values: CDR1 LNHNV, CDR2 YYDKDF (reference sequence). The length of the CDR3 is 14 residues. For the CDR3, the DNA is TGTGCCACCAGCTCCCAGCGGGGGATGTACGAGCAGTACTTC. Its protein is CATSSQRGMYEQYF.

This chain links TRBV7-9 with TRBJ1-3; D is ambiguous. The CDR3 is 15 residues long. Looked up from germline, CDR1 is SEHNR and CDR2 is FQNEAQ (reference sequence). The V end was cut by 3 bases, the J end by 0 bases, with 9 bases between. The CDR3 sequence: CASSFVRSSGNTIYF. For the CDR3, the DNA is TGTGCCAGCAGCTTCGTCAGGTCCTCTGGAAACACCATATATTTT.

The chain joins TRBV6-1 to TRBJ2-2; 11 bases map to TRBD1. Trimming at V came to 8 bases and at J to 6 bases, leaving 8 bases not matched to a gene. Germline V CDR1 and CDR2: MNHNS, SASEGT. The CDR3 has 15 amino acids. CDR3 protein: CASLRRDRGSGELFF. The CDR3 DNA is TGTGCCAGCCTCAGGCGGGACAGGGGGTCCGGGGAGCTGTTTTTT.

The V and J genes are TRBV5-4 and TRBJ1-2, with 7 bases that match TRBD1. Germline V gene data show CDR1 as SGHNT and CDR2 as YYREEE (reference sequence). The CDR3 is made up of 15 amino acids. J lost 0 bases, V lost 3 bases, and 5 bases had no gene match. As DNA, the CDR3 is TGTGCCAGCAGCTCGCGACAGGGCCCTAACTATGGCTACACCTTC. Its protein product is CASSSRQGPNYGYTF. The full variable domain, with the rest looked up from reference TRBV5-4 and TRBJ1-2, is ETGVTQSPTHLIKTRGQQVTLRCSSQSGHNTVSWYQQALGQGPQFIFQYYREEENGRGNFPPRFSGLQFPNYSSELNVNALELDDSALYLCASSSRQGPNYGYTFGSGTRLTVV.